One and the same sample provided the 25 T cell receptor beta chains below, sequenced in a study of CD8 T cells in ankylosing spondylitis. TCRdb re-called the 5' RACE reads through MiXCR, storing one row per CDR3 protein. The profile shows 40,000 or so distinct CDR3 sequences, over 9% of them singletons. Sequencing was done on a sample of blood, either unsorted or a sorted T cell fraction (not recorded which). Receptors were obtained from a male donor with ankylosing spondylitis or in good health (not recorded which).

There are many counts of this clonotype. This chain uses TRBV4-1 with TRBJ2-1, with 8 bases aligning to TRBD2. Per the germline V gene, CDR1 is MGHRA and CDR2 is YSYEKL. After removal of 10 bases from V and 10 bases from J, the junction contained 6 bases not matched to a gene. The CDR3 is 11 residues long. Here the CDR3 DNA reads TGCGCCACTTCCCCGGGGGGGGAGCAGTTCTTC. This encodes CATSPGGEQFF.

This clonotype was picked up many times. The chain links TRBV3-1 to TRBJ2-2; D is perhaps TRBD2 (6 bases). CDR1 is LGHDT, CDR2 YNNKEL, per germline (reference sequence). This CDR3 is 13 amino acids long. With 2 bases removed from V and 13 bases from J, the gap between germline ends came to 14 bases. CDR3 sequence (DNA): TGTGCCAGCAGCCAATCTCGGGGGAGAGTGCTGTTTTTT. Translation gives CASSQSRGRVLFF. The variable domain in full, completed from reference TRBV3-1 and TRBJ2-2, reads DTAVSQTPKYLVTQMGNDKSIKCEQNLGHDTMYWYKQDSKKFLKIMFSYNNKELIINETVPNRFSPKSPDKAHLNLHINSLELGDSAVYFCASSQSRGRVLFFGEGSRLTVL.

At least ten counts were recorded for this clonotype. The V and J genes are TRBV5-1 and TRBJ2-5; TRBD2 matches 10 bases. J lost 1 base, V lost 2 bases, and 5 bases had no gene match. CDR1 and CDR2 from the germline V gene are SGHRS and YFSETQ. This CDR3 contains 16 residues. As DNA, the CDR3 is TGCGCCAGCAGCTTCGTCCTAGCGGGGGCCCAAGAGACCCAGTACTTC. Its translation is CASSFVLAGAQETQYF.

This clonotype has at least ten counts. The V and J genes are TRBV20-1 and TRBJ1-2, with 9 bases identical to TRBD1. Trimming removed 5 bases from V and 3 bases from J; junction bases left unmatched: 10. CDR1 is DFQATT, CDR2 SNEGSKA, per germline (reference sequence). CDR3 size: 15 residues. DNA of the CDR3: TGCAGTGCTTCAGCTCCGGGACAGGGCGACTATGGCTACACCTTC. Amino acid sequence: CSASAPGQGDYGYTF.

The gene calls are TRBV29-1 and TRBJ2-1, with D possibly matching TRBD1 (6 bases). Trimming took off 7 bases at V and 8 bases at J, with 18 bases between the two ends. This CDR3 spans 13 amino acids. The germline V gene encodes CDR1 SQVTM and CDR2 ANQGSEA. The DNA for the CDR3 is TGCAGCGGGGGACACGCCTTGGGGGATGAGCAGTTCTTC. Translation gives CSGGHALGDEQFF.

This clonotype was seen many times. V and J are TRBV12-3 or TRBV12-4 and TRBJ2-1, with D possibly TRBD1 on 6 matching bases. V was trimmed by 6 bases and J by 4 bases, leaving 16 bases between them. This CDR3 has 15 residues. The CDR3 DNA follows: TGTGCCAGCAGCCAGGACAGTGTGCCATACAATGAGCAGTTCTTC. Its translation: CASSQDSVPYNEQFF.

This clonotype is classed as medium-sized (0.01 to 0.1%). The chain recombines TRBV12-3 or TRBV12-4 with TRBJ1-4; weak D call: TRBD1 (5 bases). The CDR3 covers 14 residues. Trimming shortened V by 5 bases and J by 11 bases, and 18 bases separated the two germline ends. This CDR3 is CASSLAGAGGKLFF. The CDR3 bases are TGTGCCAGCAGTCTCGCTGGGGCGGGGGGGAAACTGTTTTTT.

This clonotype was observed many times. The rearrangement links TRBV12-5 to TRBJ1-2, with 9 bases lining up with TRBD1. Germline V gives CDR1 LGHNT, CDR2 FRNRAP. V lost 6 bases and J lost 5; bases outside the gene matches: 10. This CDR3 contains 15 residues. The CDR3: CASGTAGTGTYGYTF. CDR3 DNA: TGTGCTAGTGGAACAGCTGGGACAGGGACTTATGGCTACACCTTC.

This clonotype was picked up many times. The chain joins TRBV5-1 to TRBJ2-7; D possibly uses TRBD1 or TRBD2 (6 bases each). CDR3 size: 15 residues. V dropped 0 bases and J dropped 4 bases, with 14 bases sitting between them. Germline V gives CDR1 SGHRS, CDR2 YFSETQ. The CDR3 nucleotides are TGCGCCAGCAGCTTGGCTGGGGGGCGCGTTTACGAGCAGTACTTC. This translates into CASSLAGGRVYEQYF.

This clonotype was counted at least ten times. The V gene is TRBV28, the J gene TRBJ1-5; D ambiguous. The CDR3 is made up of 18 amino acids. The germline V and J ends were trimmed by 2 bases and 6 bases, with 23 bases remaining between them. CDR1 and CDR2 from the germline V gene are MDHEN and SYDVKM. In DNA form, the CDR3 reads TGTGCCAGCAGTTTACCAGGCTCTAGCCGGCCCCGGGGTCAGCCCCAGCATTTT. It codes for CASSLPGSSRPRGQPQHF.

For this clonotype: This may be a read error: a much more frequent sequence differs by one nucleotide. CDR3 sequence: CACTHPTSGRAQSYNEQFF. The CDR3 nucleotides are TGTGCCTGCACCCACCCGACTAGCGGGAGGGCCCAATCCTACAATGAGCAGTTCTTC. The V gene is TRBV6-4, the J gene TRBJ2-1; 14 bases agree with TRBD2. V dropped 11 bases and J dropped 1; count of bases not matched to a gene: 16. The CDR3 is 19 residues long. Germline loops: CDR1 MRHNA, CDR2 SNTAGT.

This clonotype is judged medium-sized. The chain combines TRBV4-3 with TRBJ2-2; D not resolved. CDR1 LGHNA and CDR2 YSLEER come from the germline V gene. The CDR3 has 15 amino acids. V lost 0 bases, J lost 4 bases, and 9 bases lay in between. The CDR3 DNA sequence: TGCGCCAGCAGCCAAGAGGGAACTCCCACCGGGGAGCTGTTTTTT. This translates into CASSQEGTPTGELFF.

By share, this clonotype ranks as hyperexpanded. The rearrangement links TRBV12-3 or TRBV12-4 to TRBJ1-1; weak D call: TRBD1 (6 bases). The CDR3 contains 14 residues. V dropped 7 bases and J dropped 3 bases, with 15 bases sitting between them. CDR3 region: CASTVDSLDTEAFF. DNA of the CDR3: TGTGCCAGCACCGTGGACAGTCTGGACACTGAAGCTTTCTTT.

This clonotype was found a few times. CDR3 sequence reads: CASSRGGSEQFF. The CDR3 bases are TGCGCCAGCAGCCGCGGGGGATCTGAGCAGTTCTTC. The V call is TRBV4-1, the J call TRBJ2-1; the match to TRBD2 covers 7 bases. The CDR3 runs to 12 residues. V dropped 4 bases and J dropped 9; count of bases not matched to a gene: 3. Per germline, CDR1 MGHRA and CDR2 YSYEKL.

This clonotype was observed many times. V and J are TRBV6-1 and TRBJ2-7, with 10 bases fitting TRBD2. V was pared by 8 bases and J by 2 bases, with 6 bases of the junction left unmatched. Germline V gene data show CDR1 as MNHNS and CDR2 as SASEGT. This CDR3 has 14 residues. As DNA, the CDR3 is TGTGCCAGCGGACTGCTAGCGGGAGCCTACGAGCAGTACTTC. It encodes CASGLLAGAYEQYF.

This clonotype was seen at least ten times. The CDR3 DNA reads TGCGCCAGCAGCTCCGGGAGAACGCTTTCGGGGTACGAGCAGTACTTC. This encodes CASSSGRTLSGYEQYF. The chain couples TRBV5-1 to TRBJ2-7; D might be TRBD2 (6 bases). Germline lookup yields CDR1 SGHRS and CDR2 YFSETQ. The CDR3 is made up of 16 amino acids. The V end was cut by 3 bases, the J end by 4 bases, with 20 bases between.

Many counts were recorded for this clonotype. The chain carries TRBV7-2 and TRBJ2-5; 8 nucleotides line up with TRBD2. The germline CDR1 and CDR2 sequences are SGHTA and FQGNSA. CDR3 length: 15 residues. V lost 5 bases and J lost 5; bases outside the gene matches: 10. As DNA, the CDR3 is TGTGCCAGCAGCCCTTTTGCGGGAGGTGGGGAGACCCAGTACTTC. Protein product: CASSPFAGGGETQYF.

At least ten counts were recorded for this clonotype. The V gene is TRBV27, the J gene TRBJ1-2, with D perhaps matching TRBD1 (6 bases). The CDR3 extends over 16 amino acids. CDR1 is MNHEY and CDR2 is SMNVEV in the germline V gene (reference sequence). V lost 6 bases and J 7 bases, leaving 24 bases between the germline ends. The CDR3 protein is CASRGLQQGVSGGYTF. The DNA for the CDR3 is TGTGCCAGCAGGGGACTCCAACAGGGAGTATCTGGTGGCTACACCTTC.

This clonotype has ten or more counts. This chain uses TRBV27 with TRBJ2-3, with 11 bases matching TRBD1. The CDR3 runs to 17 residues. After removal of 4 bases from V and 0 bases from J, the junction contained 6 bases not matched to a gene. Germline CDR1 reads MNHEY; CDR2 reads SMNVEV (reference sequence). The CDR3: CASSSRTGGESTDTQYF. In DNA form, the CDR3 reads TGTGCCAGCAGTTCCCGGACAGGGGGCGAGAGCACAGATACGCAGTATTTT.

This clonotype has at least ten counts. The chain links TRBV7-9 to TRBJ2-3; 12 positions agree with TRBD2. This CDR3 is 15 amino acids long. CDR1 is SEHNR, CDR2 FQNEAQ, per germline (reference sequence). J lost 4 bases, V lost 4 bases, and 3 bases had no gene match. The CDR3 loop is CASSSLAGGSDTQYF. The CDR3 coding sequence is TGTGCCAGCAGCTCACTAGCGGGAGGTTCAGATACGCAGTATTTT.

This clonotype was detected ten times or more. The J gene is TRBJ2-7, the V gene TRBV18, with TRBD1 matching over 10 bases. The V gene end was trimmed by 2 bases and the J gene end by 6 bases; junction bases not matched to a gene: 16. From germline, CDR1 is KGHSH and CDR2 LQKENI. This CDR3 has 18 amino acids. Here the CDR3 DNA reads TGTGCCAGCTCACCAGGCGACAGGGGGCATTTGACCTCGGGCGAGCAGTACTTC. Amino acids: CASSPGDRGHLTSGEQYF. The full variable domain, rest sourced from reference TRBV18 and TRBJ2-7, is NAGVMQNPRHLVRRRGQEARLRCSPMKGHSHVYWYRQLPEEGLKFMVYLQKENIIDESGMPKERFSAEFPKEGPSILRIQQVVRGDSAAYFCASSPGDRGHLTSGEQYFGPGTRLTVT.

This clonotype has ten or more counts. This chain uses TRBV6-6 with TRBJ1-5, with D possibly TRBD1 on 5 matching bases. CDR1 MNHNY and CDR2 SVGAGI come from the germline V gene (reference sequence). The CDR3 sequence is 13 residues long. The V and J ends lost 7 bases and 8 bases respectively, with 15 bases between them. CDR3 DNA: TGTGCCAGCATTATGGACGGGGGAAAGCCCCAGCATTTT. This codes for CASIMDGGKPQHF.

The chain uses TRBV5-6 and TRBJ2-1; D is undetermined. V lost 0 bases and J lost 4, with 11 bases in between. CDR1 SGHDT and CDR2 YYEEEE come from the germline V gene. The CDR3 runs to 15 residues. The CDR3 loop reads CASSLGGSHYNEQFF. Here the CDR3 DNA reads TGTGCCAGCAGCTTGGGCGGAAGTCATTACAATGAGCAGTTCTTC.

This clonotype was counted ten times or more. The chain joins TRBV5-6 to TRBJ2-7, with D possibly TRBD1 on 6 matching bases. Germline V gene lookup returns CDR1 SGHDT and CDR2 YYEEEE. V was clipped by 4 bases and J by 0 bases, with 14 bases between them. The CDR3 consists of 15 residues. CDR3 residues: CASSLMDSSSYEQYF. The CDR3 nucleotides are TGTGCCAGCAGCCTCATGGACAGCAGCTCCTACGAGCAGTACTTC. Based on the CDR3 plus reference TRBV5-6 and TRBJ2-7, the full variable domain is DAGVTQSPTHLIKTRGQQVTLRCSPKSGHDTVSWYQQALGQGPQFIFQYYEEEERQRGNFPDRFSGHQFPNYSSELNVNALLLGDSALYLCASSLMDSSSYEQYFGPGTRLTVT.

This clonotype was observed at least ten times. The chain employs TRBV5-1 and TRBJ2-1, with D possibly TRBD1 on 5 matching bases. The CDR3 spans 15 residues. Per the germline V gene, CDR1 is SGHRS and CDR2 is YFSETQ. V was cut by 6 bases and J by 3 bases, with 16 bases left in between. CDR3 loop: CASTISTGLYNEQFF. For the CDR3, the DNA is TGCGCCAGCACCATATCCACAGGCCTCTACAATGAGCAGTTCTTC.